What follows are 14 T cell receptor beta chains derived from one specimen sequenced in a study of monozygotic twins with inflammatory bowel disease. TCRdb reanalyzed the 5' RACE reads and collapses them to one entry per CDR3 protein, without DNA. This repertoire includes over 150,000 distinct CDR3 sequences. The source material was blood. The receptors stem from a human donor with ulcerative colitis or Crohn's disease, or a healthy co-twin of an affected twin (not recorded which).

This chain's CDR3 is CASSPGTSGLGSANEQFF. The rearrangement links TRBV18 to TRBJ2-1; the TCRdb call, TRBD2, lacks DNA for checking. The CDR3 runs to 18 residues. CDR1 and CDR2 from the germline V gene are KGHSH and LQKENI.

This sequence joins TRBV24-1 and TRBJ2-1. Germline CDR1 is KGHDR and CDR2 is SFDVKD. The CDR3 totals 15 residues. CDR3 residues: CATSDWPGSYNEQFF.

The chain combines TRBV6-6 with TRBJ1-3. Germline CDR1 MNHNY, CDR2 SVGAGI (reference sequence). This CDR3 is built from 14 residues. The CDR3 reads CASSYVGVGNTIYF.

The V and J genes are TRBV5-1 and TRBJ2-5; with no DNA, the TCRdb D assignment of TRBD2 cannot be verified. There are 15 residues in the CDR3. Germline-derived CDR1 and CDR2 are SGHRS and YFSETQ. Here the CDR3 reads CASSFFSARLETQYF. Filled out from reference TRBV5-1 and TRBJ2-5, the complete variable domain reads KAGVTQTPRYLIKTRGQQVTLSCSPISGHRSVSWYQQTPGQGLQFLFEYFSETQRNKGNFPGRFSGRQFSNSRSEMNVSTLELGDSALYLCASSFFSARLETQYFGPGTRLLVL.

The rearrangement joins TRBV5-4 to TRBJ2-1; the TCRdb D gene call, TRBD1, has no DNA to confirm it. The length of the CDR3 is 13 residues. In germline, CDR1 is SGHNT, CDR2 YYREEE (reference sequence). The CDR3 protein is CASSPGQRDEQFF. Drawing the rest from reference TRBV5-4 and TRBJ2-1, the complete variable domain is ETGVTQSPTHLIKTRGQQVTLRCSSQSGHNTVSWYQQALGQGPQFIFQYYREEENGRGNFPPRFSGLQFPNYSSELNVNALELDDSALYLCASSPGQRDEQFFGPGTRLTVL.

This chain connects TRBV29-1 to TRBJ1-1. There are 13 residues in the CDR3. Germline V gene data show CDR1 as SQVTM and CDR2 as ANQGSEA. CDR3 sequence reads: CSSVGVEYTEAFF.

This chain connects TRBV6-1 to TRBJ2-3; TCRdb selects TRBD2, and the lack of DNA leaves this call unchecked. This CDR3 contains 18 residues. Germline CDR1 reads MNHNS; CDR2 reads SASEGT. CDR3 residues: CASSQNPGLAGGADTQYF.

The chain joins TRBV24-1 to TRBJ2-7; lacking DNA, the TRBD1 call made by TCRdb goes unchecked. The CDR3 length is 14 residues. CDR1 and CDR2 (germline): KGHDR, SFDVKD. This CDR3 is CATSEPGLPYEQYF.

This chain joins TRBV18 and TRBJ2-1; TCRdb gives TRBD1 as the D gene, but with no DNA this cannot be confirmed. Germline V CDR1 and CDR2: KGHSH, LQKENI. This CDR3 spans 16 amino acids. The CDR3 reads CASSPFGTALGNEQFF.

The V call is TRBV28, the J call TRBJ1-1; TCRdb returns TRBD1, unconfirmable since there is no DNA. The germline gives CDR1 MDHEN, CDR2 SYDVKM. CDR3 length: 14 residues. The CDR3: CASKSGPLSTEAFF. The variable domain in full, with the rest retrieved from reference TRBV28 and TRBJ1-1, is DVKVTQSSRYLVKRTGEKVFLECVQDMDHENMFWYRQDPGLGLRLIYFSYDVKMKEKGDIPEGYSVSREKKERFSLILESASTNQTSMYLCASKSGPLSTEAFFGQGTRLTVV.

Here the CDR3 reads CASSFGTEAFF. This chain connects TRBV12-3 or TRBV12-4 to TRBJ1-1. This CDR3 is 11 amino acids long.

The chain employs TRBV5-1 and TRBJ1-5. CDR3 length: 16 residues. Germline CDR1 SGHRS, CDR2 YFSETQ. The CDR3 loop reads CASSLNAATSNQPQHF.

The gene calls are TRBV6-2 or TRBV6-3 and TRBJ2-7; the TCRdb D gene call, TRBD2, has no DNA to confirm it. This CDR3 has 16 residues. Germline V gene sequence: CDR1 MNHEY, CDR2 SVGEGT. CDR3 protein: CASSSPGLAASYEQYF.

CDR3 sequence: CASSQPGTSGMNEQFF. V is TRBV4-2 and J is TRBJ2-1; TCRdb returns TRBD2, unconfirmable since there is no DNA. This CDR3 spans 16 amino acids. Germline V gives CDR1 LGHNA, CDR2 YNFKEQ.